This T cell receptor beta chain was recorded in a study of CD8 T cells in Susac syndrome. CD8+ and CD4+ T cells from blood underwent TCR beta sequencing, which was carried out in a high-throughput format. Random hexamers were used to reverse transcribe an amount of about 0.45 to 1 ug RNA. The authors amplified TCR beta CDR3 across 54 Vbeta and 13 Jbeta using immunoSEQ multiplex PCR. MiXCR, run by TCRdb on the immunoSEQ multiplex PCR reads, gives a single entry per CDR3 protein. The sample holds some 110,000 distinct CDR3 sequences; roughly 93% are singletons and the top ten take roughly 0.3%. Study results and limitations: The relatively small number of individuals in the TCR sequencing and HLA analysis was acknowledged by the study.

Notes on this clonotype: Its antigen is still unknown.

The CDR3 is made up of 15 amino acids. V was clipped by 7 bases and J by 2 bases, with 17 bases between them. Germline V gene sequence: CDR1 MDHEN, CDR2 SYDVKM. The source is a human donor with multiple sclerosis. The sequencing sample was made of CD8+ T cells from PBMCs. The V call is TRBV28, the J call TRBJ1-1; perhaps TRBD1 as D (5 bases). The CDR3, as DNA: TGTGCCAGCACTCCCCCCCGGGACGGCAACACTGAAGCTTTCTTT. Translation: CASTPPRDGNTEAFF.